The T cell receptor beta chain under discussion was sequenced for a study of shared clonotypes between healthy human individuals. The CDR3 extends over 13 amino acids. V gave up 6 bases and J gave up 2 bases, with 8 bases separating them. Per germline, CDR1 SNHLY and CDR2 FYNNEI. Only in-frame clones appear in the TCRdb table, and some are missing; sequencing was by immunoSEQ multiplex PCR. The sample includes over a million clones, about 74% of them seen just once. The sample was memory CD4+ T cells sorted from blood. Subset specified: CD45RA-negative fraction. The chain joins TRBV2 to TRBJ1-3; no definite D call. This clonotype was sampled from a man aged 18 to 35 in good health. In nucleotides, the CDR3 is TGTGCCAGCAGCCGGGGTCCTGGAAACACCATATATTTT. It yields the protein CASSRGPGNTIYF.